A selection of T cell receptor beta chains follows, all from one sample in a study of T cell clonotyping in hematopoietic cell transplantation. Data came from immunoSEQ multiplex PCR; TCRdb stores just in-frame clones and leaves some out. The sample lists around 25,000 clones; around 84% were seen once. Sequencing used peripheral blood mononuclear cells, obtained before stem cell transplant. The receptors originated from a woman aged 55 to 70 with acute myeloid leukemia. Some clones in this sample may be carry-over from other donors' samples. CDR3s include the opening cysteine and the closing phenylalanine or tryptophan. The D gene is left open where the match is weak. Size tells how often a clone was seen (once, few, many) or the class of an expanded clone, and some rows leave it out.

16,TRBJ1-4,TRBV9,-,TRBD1,CASSVEGAPRGEKLFF,TGTGCCAGCAGCGTAGAGGGGGCGCCCCGGGGGGAAAAACTGTTTTTT
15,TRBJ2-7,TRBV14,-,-,CASSPGVEGFHEQYF,TGTGCCAGCAGCCCCGGCGTCGAGGGCTTCCACGAGCAGTACTTC
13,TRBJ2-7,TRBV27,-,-,CASSLGADYEQYF,TGTGCCAGCAGCCTGGGGGCGGACTACGAGCAGTACTTC
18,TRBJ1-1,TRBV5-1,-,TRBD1,CASSLSLQGASGGTEAFF,TGCGCCAGCAGCTTAAGCCTACAGGGGGCGTCTGGTGGCACTGAAGCTTTCTTT
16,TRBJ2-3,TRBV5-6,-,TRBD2,CASSPLKSGGAPTQYF,TGTGCCAGCAGCCCCCTGAAGAGCGGGGGGGCCCCTACGCAGTATTTT
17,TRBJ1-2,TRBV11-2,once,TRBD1,CASSLALSGQGSYGYTF,TGTGCCAGCAGCTTAGCCCTCTCGGGACAGGGATCCTATGGCTACACCTTC
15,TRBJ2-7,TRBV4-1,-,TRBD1,CASSQIGQGASEQYF,TGCGCCAGCAGCCAAATTGGACAGGGGGCTAGCGAGCAGTACTTC
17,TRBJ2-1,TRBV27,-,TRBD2,CASSLFLGGSSYNEQFF,TGTGCCAGCAGTTTATTTCTGGGGGGGAGCTCCTACAATGAGCAGTTCTTC
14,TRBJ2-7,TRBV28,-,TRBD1,CASSQGQGPYEQYF,TGTGCCAGCAGTCAGGGACAGGGCCCCTACGAGCAGTACTTC
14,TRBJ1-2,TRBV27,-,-,CASSLGGFPYGYTF,TGTGCCAGCAGTTTAGGGGGTTTCCCTTATGGCTACACCTTC
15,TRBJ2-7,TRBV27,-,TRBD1,CASSPRDRGLYEQYF,TGTGCCAGCAGTCCCCGGGACAGGGGGCTGTACGAGCAGTACTTC
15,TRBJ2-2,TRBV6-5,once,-,CASSYGTDNTGELFF,TGTGCCAGCAGTTACGGTACTGACAACACCGGGGAGCTGTTTTTT
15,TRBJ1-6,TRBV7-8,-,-,CASSSGSSYNSPLHF,TGTGCCAGCAGCTCAGGGAGCTCCTATAATTCACCCCTCCACTTT
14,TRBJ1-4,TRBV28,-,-,CASSHRDSNEKLFF,TGTGCCAGCAGTCACCGGGACTCGAATGAAAAACTGTTTTTT
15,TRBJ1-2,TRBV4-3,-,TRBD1,CASGEDRDANYGYTF,TGCGCCAGCGGGGAAGACAGGGATGCTAACTATGGCTACACCTTC
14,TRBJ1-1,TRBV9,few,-,CASSASLGNTEAFF,TGTGCCAGCAGCGCGTCCCTAGGGAACACTGAAGCTTTCTTT
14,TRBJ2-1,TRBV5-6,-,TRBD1,CASSTGQYYNEQFF,TGTGCCAGCAGCACGGGACAGTATTACAATGAGCAGTTCTTC
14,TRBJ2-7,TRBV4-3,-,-,CASSQDVGGYEQYF,TGCGCCAGCAGCCAAGATGTCGGGGGCTACGAGCAGTACTTC
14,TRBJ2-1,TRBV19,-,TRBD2,CASSILAGGNEQFF,TGTGCCAGTAGTATACTAGCGGGAGGCAATGAGCAGTTCTTC
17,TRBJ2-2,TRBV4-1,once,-,CASSRAHGGRGTGELFF,TGCGCCAGCAGCCGGGCCCATGGGGGGAGGGGGACCGGGGAGCTGTTTTTT
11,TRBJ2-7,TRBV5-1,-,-,CASRAEGEQYF,TGCGCCAGCCGCGCGGAGGGGGAGCAGTACTTC
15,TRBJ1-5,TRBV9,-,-,CASSVGAENNQPQHF,TGTGCCAGCAGCGTAGGGGCAGAGAACAATCAGCCCCAGCATTTT
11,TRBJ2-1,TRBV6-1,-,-,CASSPVNEQFF,TGTGCCAGCAGCCCGGTCAATGAGCAGTTCTTC
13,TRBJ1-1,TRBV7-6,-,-,CASSHGQYTEAFF,TGTGCCAGCAGCCACGGACAGTACACTGAAGCTTTCTTT
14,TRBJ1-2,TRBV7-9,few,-,CASNTPLGPYGYTF,TGTGCCAGCAACACTCCACTCGGCCCGTATGGCTACACCTTC
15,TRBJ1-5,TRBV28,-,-,CASSTPTGSNQPQHF,TGTGCCAGCAGTACCCCGACAGGTAGCAATCAGCCCCAGCATTTT
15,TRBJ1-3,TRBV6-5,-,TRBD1,CASSLTGGSGNTIYF,TGTGCCAGCAGCCTTACAGGGGGGTCTGGAAACACCATATATTTT
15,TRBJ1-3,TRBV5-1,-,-,CASSSGTTYGNTIYF,TGCGCCAGCAGCTCCGGGACAACTTATGGAAACACCATATATTTT
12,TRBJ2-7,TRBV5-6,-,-,CASSRIEAEQYF,TGTGCCAGCAGCCGGATCGAGGCCGAGCAGTACTTC
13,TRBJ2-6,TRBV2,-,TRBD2,CANGRSGANVLTF,TGTGCCAACGGGAGGTCTGGGGCCAACGTCCTGACTTTC
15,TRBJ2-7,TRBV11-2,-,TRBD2,CASSPGLRGTYEQYF,TGTGCCAGCAGCCCAGGCTTGCGGGGGACCTACGAGCAGTACTTC
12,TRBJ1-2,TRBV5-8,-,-,CASRLGDYGYTF,TGTGCCAGCAGACTCGGAGACTATGGCTACACCTTC
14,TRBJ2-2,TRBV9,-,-,CASSVPDNTGELFF,TGTGCCAGCAGCGTACCGGATAACACCGGGGAGCTGTTTTTT
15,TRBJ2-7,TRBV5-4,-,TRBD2,CASSRGTSGHYEQYF,TGTGCCAGCAGCCGGGGGACTAGCGGGCACTACGAGCAGTACTTC
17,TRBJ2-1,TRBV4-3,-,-,CASSQLNTLTLYNEQFF,TGCGCCAGCAGCCAACTCAACACCCTGACCCTCTACAATGAGCAGTTCTTC
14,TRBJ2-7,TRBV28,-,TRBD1,CASSLAGQGYEQYF,TGTGCCAGCAGTTTAGCGGGACAGGGTTACGAGCAGTACTTC
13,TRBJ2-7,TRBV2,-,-,CATPRLGTREQYF,TGTGCCACCCCCCGGTTGGGAACGCGCGAGCAGTACTTC
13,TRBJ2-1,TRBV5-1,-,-,CASFWTGGNEQFF,TGCGCCAGCTTTTGGACAGGAGGGAATGAGCAGTTCTTC
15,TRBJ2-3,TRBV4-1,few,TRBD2,CASSRTSGSTDTQYF,TGCGCCAGCAGCCGGACTAGCGGGAGCACAGATACGCAGTATTTT
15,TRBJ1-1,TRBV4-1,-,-,CASSQHGGLNTEAFF,TGCGCCAGCAGCCAACACGGGGGACTGAACACTGAAGCTTTCTTT
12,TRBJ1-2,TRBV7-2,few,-,CASSSVNYGYTF,TGTGCCAGCAGCTCAGTTAACTATGGCTACACCTTC
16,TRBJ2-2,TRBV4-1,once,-,CASSPRGVPGTGELFF,TGCGCCAGCAGCCCCAGGGGGGTACCTGGCACCGGGGAGCTGTTTTTT
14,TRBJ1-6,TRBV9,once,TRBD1,CASSQGQGNSPLHF,TGTGCCAGCAGCCAGGGACAGGGGAATTCACCCCTCCACTTT
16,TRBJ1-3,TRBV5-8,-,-,CASSLDGTSSGNTIYF,TGTGCCAGCAGCTTGGATGGCACGAGCTCTGGAAACACCATATATTTT
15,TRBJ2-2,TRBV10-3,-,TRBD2,CAISGASGSTGELFF,TGTGCCATCAGCGGAGCTAGCGGAAGCACCGGGGAGCTGTTTTTT
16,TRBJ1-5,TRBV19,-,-,CASSARDGPGNQPQHF,TGTGCCAGTAGCGCCAGGGATGGTCCAGGGAATCAGCCCCAGCATTTT
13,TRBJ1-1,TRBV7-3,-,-,CASSLTGYTEAFF,TGTGCCAGCAGTTTAACAGGGTACACTGAAGCTTTCTTT
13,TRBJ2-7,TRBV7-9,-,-,CASSLGSVYEQYF,TGTGCCAGCAGCTTAGGTTCAGTCTACGAGCAGTACTTC
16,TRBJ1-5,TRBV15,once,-,CATSREGAQYNQPQHF,TGTGCCACCAGCAGAGAGGGGGCACAGTATAATCAGCCCCAGCATTTT
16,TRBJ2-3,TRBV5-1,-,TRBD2,CASSNAGGRGTDTQYF,TGCGCCAGCAGCAACGCGGGGGGGCGGGGCACAGATACGCAGTATTTT